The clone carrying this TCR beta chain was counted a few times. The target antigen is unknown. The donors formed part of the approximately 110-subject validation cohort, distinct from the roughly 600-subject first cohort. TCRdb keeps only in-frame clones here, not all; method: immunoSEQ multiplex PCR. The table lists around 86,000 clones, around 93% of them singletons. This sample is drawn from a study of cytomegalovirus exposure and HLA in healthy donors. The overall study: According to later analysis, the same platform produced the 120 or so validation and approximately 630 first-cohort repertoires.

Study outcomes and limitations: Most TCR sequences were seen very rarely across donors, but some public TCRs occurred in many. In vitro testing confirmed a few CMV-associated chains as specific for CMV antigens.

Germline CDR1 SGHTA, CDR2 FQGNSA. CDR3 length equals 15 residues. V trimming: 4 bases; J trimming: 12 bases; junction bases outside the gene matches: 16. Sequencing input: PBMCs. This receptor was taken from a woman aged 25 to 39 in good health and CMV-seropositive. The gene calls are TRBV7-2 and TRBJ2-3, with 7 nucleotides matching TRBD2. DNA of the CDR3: TGTGCCAGCAGCTGGGGGGGACGCCCTAGGGTTTCACAGTATTTT. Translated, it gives CASSWGGRPRVSQYF. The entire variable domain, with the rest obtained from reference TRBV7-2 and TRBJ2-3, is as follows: GAGVSQSPSNKVTEKGKDVELRCDPISGHTALYWYRQSLGQGLEFLIYFQGNSAPDKSGLPSDRFSAERTGGSVSTLTIQRTQQEDSAVYLCASSWGGRPRVSQYFGPGTRLTVL.